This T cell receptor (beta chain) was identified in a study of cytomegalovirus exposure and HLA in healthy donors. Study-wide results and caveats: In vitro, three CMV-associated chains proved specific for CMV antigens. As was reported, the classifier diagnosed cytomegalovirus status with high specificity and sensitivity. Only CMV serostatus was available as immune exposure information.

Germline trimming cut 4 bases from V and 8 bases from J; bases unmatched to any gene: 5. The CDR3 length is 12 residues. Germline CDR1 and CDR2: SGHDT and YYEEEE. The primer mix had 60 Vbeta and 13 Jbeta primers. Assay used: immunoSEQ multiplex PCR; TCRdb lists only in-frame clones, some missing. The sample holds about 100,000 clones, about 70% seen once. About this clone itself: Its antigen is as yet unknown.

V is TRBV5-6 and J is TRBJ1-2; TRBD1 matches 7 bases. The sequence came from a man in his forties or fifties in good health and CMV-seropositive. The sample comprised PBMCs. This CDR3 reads CASSPNRGGYTF. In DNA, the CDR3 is TGTGCCAGCAGCCCTAACAGGGGAGGCTACACCTTC.